This T cell receptor beta chain was documented in a study of T cells after yellow fever vaccination. The TCR cDNA carried a universal primer site and UMIs from 5'RACE template switching. One entry per CDR3 protein results from TCRdb running MiXCR on the 5' RACE reads. The repertoire has more than 90,000 distinct CDR3 sequences, approximately 7.1% of them found once; the top ten carry over 2.5%. Whole-study results and caveats: Post-booster repertoires again held most primary-vaccination clones (about 95% CD4, roughly 90% CD8).

This clonotype was observed at least ten times. Its antigen is unknown. Source: CD4+ T cells sorted from PBMCs, taken 35 to 50 days after the first yellow fever vaccination. This TCR was sampled from a man between 18 and 29 years old who received the YFV17D yellow fever vaccine.

The CDR3 sequence: CASSFNFDRTDTQYF. Written as DNA, the CDR3 is TGTGCCAGCAGCTTCAATTTTGACCGCACAGATACGCAGTATTTT. The genes are TRBV11-2 and TRBJ2-3; no reliable D call. This CDR3 has 15 amino acids. V lost 3 bases and J 1 base, leaving 11 bases between the germline ends. Germline-derived CDR1 and CDR2 are SGHAT and FQNNGV.